The TCR beta chain under discussion was sequenced for a study of blood T cells in healthy people across ages. Study context: Through template switching, about one barcoded beta molecule was captured per two T cells, as measured in model experiments.

In regard to this clonotype: No antigen is known for it.

Findings and caveats of the study: Bulk PBMC profiling left naive and antigen-experienced comparisons inconclusive. Diversity of TCR beta correlated strongly with naive T cell percentage.

Alongside a J-beta primer mix, a sample-barcoded 5' primer served in a second PCR lasting roughly 6 to 11 cycles. TCRdb reprocessed the 5' RACE reads with MiXCR, giving one entry per CDR3 protein. The table lists over 600,000 distinct CDR3 sequences, 21% of them singletons. The germline CDR1 and CDR2 sequences are SNHLY and FYNNEI. V lost 1 base to trimming and J lost 15 bases, with 13 bases between them. CDR3 length: 12 residues. Sequences were obtained from blood. The J gene is TRBJ2-1, the V gene TRBV2; no clear D. This sequence originates from a man between 65 and 85 years old in good health. CDR3 sequence (DNA): TGTGCCAGCAGTGAAGGCTGGGGTTCGGCGTTCTTC. Residues: CASSEGWGSAFF.